Presented here are 25 T cell receptor beta chains from one specimen sequenced in a study of cytomegalovirus exposure and HLA in healthy donors. The PCR ran on 60 Vbeta and 13 Jbeta primers. TCRdb's copy holds only in-frame clones and misses some; the assay was immunoSEQ multiplex PCR. This sample yields roughly 56,000 clones, of which about 90% are seen a single time; about 1.5% belongs to the top ten. Input material: PBMCs. The receptors come from a man between 18 and 35 years old in good health and CMV-seronegative.

The rearrangement links TRBV10-3 to TRBJ1-3; 9 bases are shared with TRBD1. The V gene end was trimmed by 6 bases and the J gene end by 6 bases; junction bases not matched to a gene: 3. The CDR3 extends over 13 amino acids. Looked up from germline, CDR1 is ENHRY and CDR2 is SYGVKD. CDR3 amino acids: CAISRTGANTIYF. CDR3 DNA: TGTGCCATCAGCCGGACAGGGGCAAACACCATATATTTT.

V gene TRBV28 combines with J gene TRBJ1-3, with a tentative D call TRBD1 (5 bases). V lost 8 bases, J lost 1 base, and 12 bases lay in between. CDR3 length equals 14 residues. The germline gives CDR1 MDHEN, CDR2 SYDVKM. The CDR3 reads CASRPGGSGNTIYF. In DNA form, the CDR3 reads TGTGCCAGCCGGCCCGGGGGGTCTGGAAACACCATATATTTT.

This clone was seen a handful of times. V gene TRBV6-1 combines with J gene TRBJ2-5, with D perhaps matching TRBD2 (6 bases). Germline CDR1 reads MNHNS; CDR2 reads SASEGT. The V end was cut by 4 bases, the J end by 2 bases, with 14 bases between. The CDR3 runs 15 residues. In nucleotides, the CDR3 is TGTGCCAGCAGTGCCCTTTGGGGGGTACAAGAGACCCAGTACTTC. It yields the protein CASSALWGVQETQYF.

The chain links TRBV7-3 to TRBJ2-1; 7 bases align to TRBD2. The CDR3 totals 15 residues. The germline V gene encodes CDR1 SGHTA and CDR2 FQGTGA. J was trimmed by 3 bases and V by 1 base; bases with no gene match: 3. CDR3 in DNA: TGTGCCAGCAGCTTAAGTCTAGCGGACTACAATGAGCAGTTCTTC. Its translation: CASSLSLADYNEQFF.

This clone is a singleton in its sample. The chain links TRBV5-1 to TRBJ2-7, with D possibly matching TRBD1 (6 bases). The CDR3 sequence is 14 residues long. V was cut by 0 bases and J by 6 bases, with 13 bases left in between. The V gene's germline CDR1 is SGHRS and CDR2 YFSETQ. The CDR3 protein is CASSLEGDSGEQYF. Written as DNA, the CDR3 is TGCGCCAGCAGCTTGGAGGGGGATAGTGGCGAGCAGTACTTC.

The chain employs TRBV25-1 and TRBJ1-6, with D uncertain. The CDR3 length is 12 residues. Germline loops: CDR1 MGHDK, CDR2 SYGVNS. V lost 8 bases, J lost 7 bases, and 9 bases lay in between. DNA of the CDR3: TGTGCCAGCGGAACACAGAATTCACCCCTCCACTTT. It is translated as CASGTQNSPLHF.

The chain combines TRBV30 with TRBJ1-2; tentatively, D is TRBD1 (5 bases). This CDR3 has 14 amino acids. Trimming stripped 3 bases from V and 4 bases from J, with 15 bases between. Germline V gene lookup returns CDR1 GTSNPN and CDR2 SVGIG (reference sequence). The CDR3 spells CAWRIIRGSYGYTF. The CDR3 DNA reads TGTGCCTGGAGGATTATCCGGGGGTCCTATGGCTACACCTTC.

This clone was seen just once. V gene TRBV6-1 combines with J gene TRBJ2-7, with 10 bases lining up with TRBD1. The CDR3 is 15 residues long. V shed 1 base and J 0 bases; nucleotides not matched to a gene: 0. Germline assignment: CDR1 MNHNS and CDR2 SASEGT. CDR3 in amino acids: CASSEGTGGSYEQYF. The CDR3 region has the DNA TGTGCCAGCAGTGAAGGGACAGGGGGCTCCTACGAGCAGTACTTC.

V is TRBV19 and J is TRBJ1-6; D is unclear. The V and J ends lost 8 bases and 4 bases respectively, with 12 bases between them. The CDR3 is 14 amino acids. Germline assignment: CDR1 LNHDA and CDR2 SQIVND (reference sequence). The CDR3 DNA reads as TGTGCCAGTGGCCAATTGGAGTATAATTCACCCCTCCACTTT. This encodes CASGQLEYNSPLHF.

The chain employs TRBV7-8 and TRBJ1-1, with D possibly being TRBD1 (6 bases). Germline V lookup: CDR1 SGHVS, CDR2 FQNEAQ. This CDR3 is built from 13 residues. V was pared by 4 bases and J by 6 bases, with 12 bases between. CDR3 nucleotides: TGTGCCAGCAGCTCCGTCCAGGGGTCTGAAGCTTTCTTT. It codes for CASSSVQGSEAFF.

This rearrangement joins TRBV4-1 to TRBJ1-1; possible D gene TRBD1, 6 bases. Trimming pared 4 bases from V and 3 bases from J, leaving 18 bases between. Germline values: CDR1 MGHRA, CDR2 YSYEKL. The CDR3 covers 16 residues. This CDR3 is CASSLYYRAGYTEAFF. The CDR3 DNA reads as TGCGCCAGCAGCCTCTACTACAGGGCTGGGTACACTGAAGCTTTCTTT.

The chain links TRBV21-1 to TRBJ1-6; the D segment call TRBD1 is taken from the table without a DNA check. TRBV21-1 is marked as a pseudogene. The CDR3 has 18 residues. CDR3 in DNA: TGTGCCAGCAGCCCGGCACCAGGGACATCATCCTATAATTCACCCCTCCACTTT. Encoded protein: CASSPAPGTSSYNSPLHF.

V usage is TRBV21-1 and J usage is TRBJ1-5. TRBV21-1 constitutes a pseudogene. The CDR3 covers 18 residues. CDR3 in amino acids: CASSPSNEDPPSNQPQHF. The CDR3, as DNA: TGTGCCAGCAGCCCTTCCAATGAGGATCCCCCTAGCAATCAGCCCCAGCATTTT.

The J gene is TRBJ1-6, the V gene TRBV9; D uncertain. This CDR3 region has 16 residues. The germline CDR1 and CDR2 sequences are SGDLS and YYNGEE. Trimming removed 0 bases at V and 8 bases at J, with 15 bases between. CDR3 sequence: CASSVGIAGRDSPLHF. The CDR3 DNA reads as TGTGCCAGCAGCGTAGGAATTGCCGGGAGGGATTCACCCCTCCACTTT.

The chain employs TRBV2 and TRBJ1-5, with 8 bases fitting TRBD1. Trimming at V came to 6 bases and at J to 2 bases, leaving 6 bases not matched to a gene. The CDR3 spans 15 residues. Looked up from germline, CDR1 is SNHLY and CDR2 is FYNNEI. CDR3 region: CASSETGVGNQPQHF. Here the CDR3 DNA reads TGTGCCAGCAGCGAGACAGGGGTCGGCAATCAGCCCCAGCATTTT.

Comments on this clone: The sample holds other DNA sequences that translate to the same CDR3. The V and J genes are TRBV6-5 and TRBJ2-3, with 7 positions matching TRBD2. This CDR3 is built from 15 residues. CDR1 and CDR2 (germline): MNHEY, SVGAGI. V shed 0 bases and J 1 base; nucleotides not matched to a gene: 1. CDR3 bases: TGTGCCAGCAGTTACTCGGGGGGGGGCACAGATACGCAGTATTTT. Amino acid sequence: CASSYSGGGTDTQYF.

The rearrangement joins TRBV4-1 to TRBJ1-6; the D gene is possibly TRBD1 (6 bases). Trimming cost V 4 bases and J 8 bases, with 15 bases left between them. The germline V gene has CDR1 MGHRA and CDR2 YSYEKL. This CDR3 is 15 amino acids long. DNA of the CDR3: TGCGCCAGCAGCCCCCTTGGACAGAAACATTCACCCCTCCACTTT. It encodes CASSPLGQKHSPLHF.

The CDR3: CASSWDPGQGPINYGYTF. The CDR3 DNA follows: TGTGCCAGCAGTTGGGATCCGGGACAGGGGCCAATTAACTATGGCTACACCTTC. The V call is TRBV6-7, the J call TRBJ1-2; 10 bases line up with TRBD1. TRBV6-7 is filed as an ORF, its function uncertain. J lost 1 base, V lost 4 bases, and 12 bases had no gene match. The CDR3 spans 18 residues.

The gene calls are TRBV6-5 and TRBJ2-1, with 8 positions matching TRBD1. V gave up 0 bases and J gave up 6 bases; unmatched junction bases: 1. There are 14 residues in the CDR3. The germline gives CDR1 MNHEY, CDR2 SVGAGI. The DNA of the CDR3 is TGTGCCAGCAGTTACTCCACAGGGGGCAATGAGCAGTTCTTC. Translating gives CASSYSTGGNEQFF.

The V call is TRBV7-2, the J call TRBJ2-3; 9 nucleotides match TRBD2. J was trimmed by 0 bases and V by 5 bases; bases with no gene match: 9. The length of the CDR3 is 17 residues. Germline V gene lookup returns CDR1 SGHTA and CDR2 FQGNSA. The CDR3, as DNA: TGTGCCAGCAGCCCTTCTAGCGGGGTCACCAGCACAGATACGCAGTATTTT. As protein: CASSPSSGVTSTDTQYF.

This chain connects TRBV2 to TRBJ1-5; D not certain. V gave up 6 bases and J gave up 4 bases, with 7 bases separating them. The CDR3 spans 12 residues. Germline V gene lookup returns CDR1 SNHLY and CDR2 FYNNEI. The CDR3 DNA follows: TGTGCCAGCAGAGGAGGGAATCAGCCCCAGCATTTT. Translated, it gives CASRGGNQPQHF.

The chain links TRBV6-1 to TRBJ2-7, with D uncertain. Per the germline V gene, CDR1 is MNHNS and CDR2 is SASEGT. The CDR3 extends over 11 amino acids. Deletions cut 7 bases from V and 6 bases from J, with 10 bases between. This chain's CDR3 is CASTQVGEQYF. CDR3 nucleotides: TGTGCCAGCACCCAGGTTGGCGAGCAGTACTTC.

This clone was seen a single time. V gene TRBV7-9 combines with J gene TRBJ2-1, with D perhaps matching TRBD2 (5 bases). This CDR3 contains 14 residues. Germline CDR1 is SEHNR and CDR2 is FQNEAQ (reference sequence). V was shortened by 4 bases and J by 6 bases, with 13 bases between the two germline ends. The DNA of the CDR3 is TGTGCCAGCAGCTCGGGATTAGCTGTCAATGAGCAGTTCTTC. Translated: CASSSGLAVNEQFF.

This chain connects TRBV30 to TRBJ1-1, with D possibly being TRBD1 (5 bases). The length of the CDR3 is 13 residues. From germline, CDR1 is GTSNPN and CDR2 SVGIG (reference sequence). V was shortened by 5 bases and J by 5 bases, with 15 bases between the two germline ends. The chain's CDR3 is CAWCYVGGTEAFF. The CDR3 DNA reads as TGTGCCTGGTGTTACGTGGGGGGGACTGAAGCTTTCTTT.

This chain connects TRBV7-2 to TRBJ2-7, with D possibly being TRBD2 (5 bases). Germline lookup yields CDR1 SGHTA and CDR2 FQGNSA. Trimming left V 4 bases short and J 3 bases short, with 10 bases between. The CDR3 totals 13 residues. The CDR3 region is CASSSTGSYEQYF. DNA for the CDR3: TGTGCCAGCAGCTCGACGGGGAGCTACGAGCAGTACTTC. Using reference TRBV7-2 and TRBJ2-7 for the parts outside the CDR3, the full variable domain is GAGVSQSPSNKVTEKGKDVELRCDPISGHTALYWYRQSLGQGLEFLIYFQGNSAPDKSGLPSDRFSAERTGGSVSTLTIQRTQQEDSAVYLCASSSTGSYEQYFGPGTRLTVT.